This T cell receptor beta chain was sequenced in a study of blood T cell repertoires in COVID-19. The assay was immunoSEQ multiplex PCR, and TCRdb's table has in-frame clones only and misses some. The sample lists approximately 61,000 clones; 70% to 90% were seen once. This CDR3 comprises 15 residues. Germline trimming cut 6 bases from V and 10 bases from J; bases unmatched to any gene: 8. Germline V gene data show CDR1 as MGHDK and CDR2 as SYGVNS. The TCR sequence derives from a human donor in a cohort sampled during active COVID-19. J is TRBJ2-5 and V is TRBV25-1; 16 positions agree with TRBD2. Sequencing was performed on peripheral blood. Here the CDR3 reads CASRAPGLAGGDQYF. In nucleotides, the CDR3 is TGTGCCAGCAGAGCACCGGGACTAGCGGGAGGGGACCAGTACTTC. Using reference TRBV25-1 and TRBJ2-5 for the parts outside the CDR3, the full variable domain is EADIYQTPRYLVIGTGKKITLECSQTMGHDKMYWYQQDPGMELHLIHYSYGVNSTEKGDLSSESTVSRIRTEHFPLTLESARPSHTSQYLCASRAPGLAGGDQYFGPGTRLLVL.